This TCR beta chain comes out of a study of shared clonotypes between healthy human individuals. Findings and limits, study-wide: Lower generation probabilities were found for non-shared clonotypes than for those shared by all four donors. Among donors, the sharing of clonotypes was expected to be influenced by sequencing depth.

Generated by immunoSEQ multiplex PCR, the TCRdb table keeps only in-frame clones and is missing some. The sample consists of about 1.1 million clones, roughly 80% of them appearing once. As regards this clone: No antigen is known for it.

The CDR3 extends over 15 amino acids. Germline CDR1 reads MNHEY; CDR2 reads SMNVEV (reference sequence). The trim removed 5 bases at V and 6 bases at J, leaving 10 bases unmatched. Donors included only healthy HIV-negative adults lacking recent acute infections or vaccinations. This chain joins TRBV27 and TRBJ1-5; 7 positions agree with TRBD1. Specimen: memory CD4+ T cells from PBMCs. Subset noted: CD45RA-negative fraction. The receptor's source is a man between 18 and 29 years old in good health. Some clones in this sample may be carry-over from other donors' samples. CDR3 residues: CASSPQGVGGQPQHF. The CDR3 nucleotides are TGTGCCAGCAGTCCTCAGGGGGTGGGGGGTCAGCCCCAGCATTTT.